The 10 T cell receptor beta chains reported below all come from one sample, sequenced in a study of T cells in Graves' hyperthyroidism and ophthalmopathy. The TCR beta CDR3 regions underwent amplification using RNA transcripts as the source. Carried out on the TCR CDR3, a first-round RT-PCR used the HTBI primer set. TCRdb recomputed calls from the multiplex PCR reads with MiXCR, one row per CDR3 protein. Of roughly 280,000 distinct CDR3 sequences in the sample, around 22% were seen once. Material for sequencing was blood. These receptors were obtained from a young man with Graves' ophthalmopathy.

This clonotype was detected ten times or more. The chain is built from TRBV28 and TRBJ2-1; 8 positions agree with TRBD2. V trimming: 3 bases; J trimming: 5 bases; junction bases outside the gene matches: 3. CDR3 length: 14 residues. Germline lookup yields CDR1 MDHEN and CDR2 SYDVKM. The CDR3 sequence: CASSLSGSDNEQFF. CDR3 DNA sequence: TGTGCCAGCAGTTTGAGCGGGAGCGACAATGAGCAGTTCTTC.

The V and J genes are TRBV7-9 and TRBJ1-1; D is ambiguous. In germline, CDR1 is SEHNR, CDR2 FQNEAQ (reference sequence). This CDR3 is 14 amino acids long. V was cut by 1 base and J by 5 bases, with 11 bases left in between. The CDR3 nucleotides are TGTGCCAGCAGCTTAGGTCAAGTGGCGACTGAAGCTTTCTTT. It is translated as CASSLGQVATEAFF. The variable domain in full, completed from reference TRBV7-9 and TRBJ1-1, reads DTGVSQNPRHKITKRGQNVTFRCDPISEHNRLYWYRQTLGQGPEFLTYFQNEAQLEKSRLLSDRFSAERPKGSFSTLEIQRTEQGDSAMYLCASSLGQVATEAFFGQGTRLTVV.

CDR3 in DNA: TGTGCCAGCAGCCACGATAACTCTGGAAACACCATATATTTT. This gives the protein CASSHDNSGNTIYF. The V gene is TRBV7-9, the J gene TRBJ1-3; D is unresolved. From germline, CDR1 is SEHNR and CDR2 FQNEAQ (reference sequence). This CDR3 is built from 14 residues. V lost 5 bases and J lost 0, with 8 bases in between.

J is TRBJ2-1 and V is TRBV11-3; no reliable D call. This CDR3 contains 14 residues. V lost 0 bases and J lost 6, with 9 bases in between. CDR1 and CDR2 from the germline V gene are SGHNT and YENEEA. In nucleotides, the CDR3 is TGTGCCAGCAGCTTAGAGGGATCGGTCAATGAGCAGTTCTTC. It specifies CASSLEGSVNEQFF.

This chain links TRBV20-1 with TRBJ1-1; D is uncertain. The V end was cut by 3 bases, the J end by 7 bases, with 12 bases between. The CDR3 is made up of 12 amino acids. Germline V CDR1 and CDR2: DFQATT, SNEGSKA (reference sequence). The CDR3 nucleotides are TGCAGTGCTAGGCACCCCGGGCTTGAAGCTTTCTTT. Translating it yields CSARHPGLEAFF.

J is TRBJ1-4 and V is TRBV2; a possible D gene is TRBD1 (6 bases). The CDR3 sequence is 14 residues long. Germline assignment: CDR1 SNHLY and CDR2 FYNNEI. V was cut by 6 bases and J by 4 bases, with 12 bases left in between. The CDR3 protein is CASSVVRGNEKLFF. DNA for the CDR3: TGTGCCAGCAGCGTTGTCAGGGGTAATGAAAAACTGTTTTTT.

The sample holds many counts of this clonotype. This chain links TRBV28 with TRBJ2-5; 7 bases are shared with TRBD2. Germline V lookup: CDR1 MDHEN, CDR2 SYDVKM. There are 17 residues in the CDR3. Trimming removed 4 bases from V and 6 bases from J; junction bases left unmatched: 17. CDR3 amino acids: CASSSPSQRGSAKTQYF. In DNA, the CDR3 is TGTGCCAGCAGTTCGCCCTCCCAACGCGGGAGCGCCAAGACCCAGTACTTC.

The J gene is TRBJ1-4, the V gene TRBV5-1; D is perhaps TRBD1 (5 bases). Germline loops: CDR1 SGHRS, CDR2 YFSETQ. V lost 4 bases, J lost 13 bases, and 20 bases lay in between. The CDR3 is 14 amino acids. The CDR3: CASSPGTARLGLFF. CDR3 bases: TGCGCCAGCAGCCCTGGGACGGCCCGACTAGGACTGTTTTTT. The variable domain in full, with the rest retrieved from reference TRBV5-1 and TRBJ1-4, is KAGVTQTPRYLIKTRGQQVTLSCSPISGHRSVSWYQQTPGQGLQFLFEYFSETQRNKGNFPGRFSGRQFSNSRSEMNVSTLELGDSALYLCASSPGTARLGLFFGSGTQLSVL.

This clonotype was counted only a few times. The chain is built from TRBV12-3 or TRBV12-4 and TRBJ2-1, with 10 nucleotides matching TRBD2. Unmatched junction bases numbered 8, after V lost 3 bases and J lost 6 bases. CDR3 size: 16 residues. In DNA, the CDR3 is TGTGCCAGCAGTTTGTTGGGAGCGGGAGGGCGCAATGAGCAGTTCTTC. Translated: CASSLLGAGGRNEQFF.

The chain carries TRBV27 and TRBJ2-1; D is possibly TRBD1 (6 bases). V lost 2 bases to trimming and J lost 11 bases, with 7 bases between them. This CDR3 has 11 amino acids. CDR1 and CDR2 (germline): MNHEY, SMNVEV (reference sequence). CDR3: CASSLTGQQFF. The CDR3 nucleotides are TGTGCCAGCAGTTTAACAGGGCAGCAGTTCTTC.